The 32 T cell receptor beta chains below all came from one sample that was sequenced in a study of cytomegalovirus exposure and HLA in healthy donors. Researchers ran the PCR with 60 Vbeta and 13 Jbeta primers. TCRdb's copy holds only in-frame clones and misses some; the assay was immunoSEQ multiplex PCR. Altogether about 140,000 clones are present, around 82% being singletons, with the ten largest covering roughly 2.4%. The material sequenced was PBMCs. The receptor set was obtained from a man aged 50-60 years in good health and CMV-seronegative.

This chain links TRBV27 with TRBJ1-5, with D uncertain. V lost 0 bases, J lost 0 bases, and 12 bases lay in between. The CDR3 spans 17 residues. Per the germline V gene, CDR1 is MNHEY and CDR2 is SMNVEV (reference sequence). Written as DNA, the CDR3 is TGTGCCAGCAGTTTATCCGGCCAGACTCATAGCAATCAGCCCCAGCATTTT. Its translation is CASSLSGQTHSNQPQHF.

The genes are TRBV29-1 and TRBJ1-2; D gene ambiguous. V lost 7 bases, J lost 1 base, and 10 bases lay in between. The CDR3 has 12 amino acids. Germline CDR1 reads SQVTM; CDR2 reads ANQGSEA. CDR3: CSERPFNYGYTF. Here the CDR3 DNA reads TGCAGCGAGCGGCCGTTTAACTATGGCTACACCTTC.

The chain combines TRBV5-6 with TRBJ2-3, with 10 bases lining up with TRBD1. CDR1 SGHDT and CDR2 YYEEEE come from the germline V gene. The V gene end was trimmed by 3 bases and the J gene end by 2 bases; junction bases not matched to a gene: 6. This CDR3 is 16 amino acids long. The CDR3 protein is CASSSPGTGVTDTQYF. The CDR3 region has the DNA TGTGCCAGCAGCTCACCGGGGACAGGGGTCACAGATACGCAGTATTTT.

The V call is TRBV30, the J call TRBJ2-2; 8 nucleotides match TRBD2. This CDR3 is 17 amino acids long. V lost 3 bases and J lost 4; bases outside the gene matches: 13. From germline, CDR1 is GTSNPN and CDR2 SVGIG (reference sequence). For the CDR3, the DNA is TGTGCCTGGAGCCCGATGGCGGGGGGATGGAGCACCGGGGAGCTGTTTTTT. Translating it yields CAWSPMAGGWSTGELFF.

The chain's CDR3 is CASGRGGSETQYF. CDR3 nucleotide sequence: TGTGCCAGCGGGAGGGGGGGCTCAGAGACCCAGTACTTC. The chain links TRBV27 to TRBJ2-5; tentatively, D is TRBD2 (7 bases). V was cut by 8 bases and J by 4 bases, with 14 bases left in between. This CDR3 has 13 residues. CDR1 MNHEY and CDR2 SMNVEV come from the germline V gene (reference sequence).

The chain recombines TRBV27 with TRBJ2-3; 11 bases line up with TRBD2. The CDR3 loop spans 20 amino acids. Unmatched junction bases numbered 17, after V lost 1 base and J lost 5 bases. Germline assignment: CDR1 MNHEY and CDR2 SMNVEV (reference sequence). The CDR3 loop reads CASSLLGVTGGLADEDTQYF. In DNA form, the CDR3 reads TGTGCCAGCAGTTTATTGGGCGTAACAGGGGGACTAGCGGACGAAGATACGCAGTATTTT.

CDR3 sequence (DNA): TGTGCCAGCAGCCTGCGGACTAGCGGGAGCCACGAGCAGTACTTC. Translated: CASSLRTSGSHEQYF. The V gene is TRBV5-4, the J gene TRBJ2-7, with 13 bases lining up with TRBD2. Per germline, CDR1 SGHNT and CDR2 YYREEE (reference sequence). V dropped 4 bases and J dropped 5; count of bases not matched to a gene: 6. The CDR3 covers 15 residues.

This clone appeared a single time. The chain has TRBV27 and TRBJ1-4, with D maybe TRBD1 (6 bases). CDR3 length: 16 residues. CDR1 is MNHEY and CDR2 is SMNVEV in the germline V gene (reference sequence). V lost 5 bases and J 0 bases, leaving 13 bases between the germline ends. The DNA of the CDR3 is TGTGCCAGCAGTAGATTACAGGGAGCAACTAATGAAAAACTGTTTTTT. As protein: CASSRLQGATNEKLFF.

Written as DNA, the CDR3 is TGTGCTAGTGGTTTGCGACAGGGTGGGTCCTTAGAATCCACAGATACGCAGTATTTT. It specifies CASGLRQGGSLESTDTQYF. The chain couples TRBV12-5 to TRBJ2-3, with TRBD1 matching over 7 bases. The J segment lost 2 bases and the V segment lost 2 bases, leaving 16 bases of the junction unmatched. The CDR3 is 19 residues long. Germline CDR1 is LGHNT and CDR2 is FRNRAP.

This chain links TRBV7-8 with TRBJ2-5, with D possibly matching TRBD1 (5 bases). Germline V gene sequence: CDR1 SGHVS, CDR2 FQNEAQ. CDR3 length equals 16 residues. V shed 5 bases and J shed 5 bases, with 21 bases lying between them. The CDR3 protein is CASSKTPDSVGETQYF. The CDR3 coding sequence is TGTGCCAGCAGCAAAACCCCAGACAGCGTGGGCGAGACCCAGTACTTC.

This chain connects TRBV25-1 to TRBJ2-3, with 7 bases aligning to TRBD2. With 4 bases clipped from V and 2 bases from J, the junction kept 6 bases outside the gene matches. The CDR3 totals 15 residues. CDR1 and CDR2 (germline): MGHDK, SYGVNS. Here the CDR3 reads CASSGRGTITDTQYF. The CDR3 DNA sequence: TGTGCCAGCAGTGGCAGAGGGACTATCACAGATACGCAGTATTTT.

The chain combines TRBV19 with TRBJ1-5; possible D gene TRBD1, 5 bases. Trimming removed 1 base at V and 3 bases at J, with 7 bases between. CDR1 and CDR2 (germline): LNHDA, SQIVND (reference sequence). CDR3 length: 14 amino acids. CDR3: CASSIGQFNQPQHF. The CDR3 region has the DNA TGTGCCAGTAGTATAGGACAGTTCAATCAGCCCCAGCATTTT.

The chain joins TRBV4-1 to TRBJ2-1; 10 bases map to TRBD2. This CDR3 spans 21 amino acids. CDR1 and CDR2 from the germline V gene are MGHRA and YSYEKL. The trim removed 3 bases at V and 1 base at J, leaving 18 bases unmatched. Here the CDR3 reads CASSHDPPGAGGRQSYNEQFF. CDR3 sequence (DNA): TGCGCCAGCAGCCACGATCCTCCCGGAGCGGGAGGGCGACAGTCCTACAATGAGCAGTTCTTC.

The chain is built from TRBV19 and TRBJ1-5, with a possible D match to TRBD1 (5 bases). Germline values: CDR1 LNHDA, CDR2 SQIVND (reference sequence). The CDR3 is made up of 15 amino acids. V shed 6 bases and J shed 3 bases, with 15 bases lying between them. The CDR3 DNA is TGTGCCAGTAGCCCAATCCAGGGTCCCAATCAGCCCCAGCATTTT. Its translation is CASSPIQGPNQPQHF.

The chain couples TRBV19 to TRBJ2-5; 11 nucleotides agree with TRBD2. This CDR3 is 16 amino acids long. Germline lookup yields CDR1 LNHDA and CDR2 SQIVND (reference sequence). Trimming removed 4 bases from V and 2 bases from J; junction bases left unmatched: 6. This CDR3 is CASSTRLAGFQETQYF. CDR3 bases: TGTGCCAGTAGTACGCGACTAGCGGGGTTTCAAGAGACCCAGTACTTC.

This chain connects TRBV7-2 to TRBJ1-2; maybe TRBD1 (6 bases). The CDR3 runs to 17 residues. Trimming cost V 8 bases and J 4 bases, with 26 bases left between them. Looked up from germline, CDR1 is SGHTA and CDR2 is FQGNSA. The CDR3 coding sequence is TGTGCCAGCCCACTAGTGGGGGCGACAGGATTGTCCTATGGCTACACCTTC. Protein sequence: CASPLVGATGLSYGYTF.

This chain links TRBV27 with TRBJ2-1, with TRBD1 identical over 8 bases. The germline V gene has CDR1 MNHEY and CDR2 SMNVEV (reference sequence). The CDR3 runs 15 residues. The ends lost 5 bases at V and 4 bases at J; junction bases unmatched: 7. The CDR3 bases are TGTGCCAGCAGTATCGCAGGGGGCGGGTACAATGAGCAGTTCTTC. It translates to CASSIAGGGYNEQFF.

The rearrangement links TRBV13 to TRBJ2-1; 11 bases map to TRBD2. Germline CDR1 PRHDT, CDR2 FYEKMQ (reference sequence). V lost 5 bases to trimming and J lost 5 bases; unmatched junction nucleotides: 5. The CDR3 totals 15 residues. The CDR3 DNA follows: TGTGCCAGCAGCCTGGGACTAGCGGCAAACAATGAGCAGTTCTTC. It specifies CASSLGLAANNEQFF.

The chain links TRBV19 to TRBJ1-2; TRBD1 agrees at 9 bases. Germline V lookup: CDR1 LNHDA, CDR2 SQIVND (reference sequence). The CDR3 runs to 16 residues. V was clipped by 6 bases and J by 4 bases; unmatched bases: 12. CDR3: CASRTEEDRGTYGYTF. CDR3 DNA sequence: TGTGCCAGTAGGACGGAGGAGGACAGGGGAACCTATGGCTACACCTTC.

The CDR3 region is CASTLDRGSSYNEQFF. The CDR3, as DNA: TGCGCCAGCACCCTGGACAGGGGGAGCTCCTACAATGAGCAGTTCTTC. This chain links TRBV5-1 with TRBJ2-1; TRBD1 aligns across 10 bases. The CDR3 loop spans 16 amino acids. Germline V gene data show CDR1 as SGHRS and CDR2 as YFSETQ. With V trimmed by 6 bases and J by 0 bases, 6 bases remained unmatched.

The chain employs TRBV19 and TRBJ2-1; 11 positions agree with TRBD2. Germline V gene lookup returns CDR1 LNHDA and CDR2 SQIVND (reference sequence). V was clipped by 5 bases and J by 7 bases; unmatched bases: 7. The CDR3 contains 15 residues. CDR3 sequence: CASSATSGRRNEQFF. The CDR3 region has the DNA TGTGCCAGTAGTGCTACTAGCGGGAGAAGGAATGAGCAGTTCTTC.

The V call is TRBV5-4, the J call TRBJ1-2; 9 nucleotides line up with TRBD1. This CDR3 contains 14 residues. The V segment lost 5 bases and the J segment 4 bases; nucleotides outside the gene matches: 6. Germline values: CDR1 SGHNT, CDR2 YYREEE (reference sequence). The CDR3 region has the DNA TGTGCCAGCAGACACAGGGGGCTAAGCTATGGCTACACCTTC. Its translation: CASRHRGLSYGYTF.

CDR3 sequence (DNA): TGTGCCAGCAGCTCTTGGACTAGCGGGACCTACGAGCAGTACTTC. Encoded protein: CASSSWTSGTYEQYF. The chain employs TRBV7-9 and TRBJ2-7; 12 bases map to TRBD2. CDR1 SEHNR and CDR2 FQNEAQ come from the germline V gene (reference sequence). Trimming took 4 bases from V and 2 from J; bases not matched to a gene: 3. The CDR3 runs 15 residues.

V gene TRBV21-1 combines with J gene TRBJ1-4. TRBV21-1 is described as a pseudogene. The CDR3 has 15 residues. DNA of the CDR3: TGTGCCAGCAGCAAATGTTGGGAGTTTCGAGAAAAACTGTTTTTT. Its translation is CASSKCWEFREKLFF.

The CDR3 region has the DNA TGTGCCAGCAGTGTTGAGACACAGAGACTTCGGGGGATAGCTAACTATGGCTACACCTTC. Amino acids: CASSVETQRLRGIANYGYTF. The rearrangement joins TRBV6-1 to TRBJ1-2, with D possibly matching TRBD1 (5 bases). This CDR3 spans 20 amino acids. The ends were cut back, 4 bases at V and 0 bases at J, with 27 bases in the middle. Germline-derived CDR1 and CDR2 are MNHNS and SASEGT.

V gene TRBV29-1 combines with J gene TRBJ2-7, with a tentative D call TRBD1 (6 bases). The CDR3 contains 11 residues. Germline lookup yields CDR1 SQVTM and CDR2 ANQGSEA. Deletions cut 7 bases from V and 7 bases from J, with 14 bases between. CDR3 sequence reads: CSGKGGKEQYF. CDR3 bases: TGCAGCGGGAAAGGGGGAAAGGAGCAGTACTTC.

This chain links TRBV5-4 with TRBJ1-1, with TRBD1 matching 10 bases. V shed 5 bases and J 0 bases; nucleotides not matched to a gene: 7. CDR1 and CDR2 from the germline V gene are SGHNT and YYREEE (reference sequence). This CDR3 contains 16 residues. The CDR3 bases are TGTGCCAGCAGGCTGACGGGACAGGGGATGAACACTGAAGCTTTCTTT. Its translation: CASRLTGQGMNTEAFF.

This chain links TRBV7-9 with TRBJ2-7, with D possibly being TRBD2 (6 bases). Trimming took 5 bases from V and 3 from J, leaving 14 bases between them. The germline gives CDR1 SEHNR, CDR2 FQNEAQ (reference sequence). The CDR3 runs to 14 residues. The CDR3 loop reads CASSPALDYYEQYF. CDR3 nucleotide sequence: TGTGCCAGCAGCCCCGCCTTGGACTACTACGAGCAGTACTTC.

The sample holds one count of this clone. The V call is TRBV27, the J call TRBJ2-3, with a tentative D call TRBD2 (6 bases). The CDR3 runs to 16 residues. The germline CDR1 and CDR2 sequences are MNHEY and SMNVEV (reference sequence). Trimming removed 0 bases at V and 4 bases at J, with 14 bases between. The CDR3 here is CASSLSVGRRADTQYF. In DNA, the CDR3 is TGTGCCAGCAGTTTATCGGTAGGGCGGAGGGCAGATACGCAGTATTTT.

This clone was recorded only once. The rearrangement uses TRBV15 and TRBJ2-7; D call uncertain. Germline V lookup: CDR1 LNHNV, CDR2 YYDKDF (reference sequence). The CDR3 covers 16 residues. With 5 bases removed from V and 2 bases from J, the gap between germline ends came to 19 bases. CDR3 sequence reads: CATSPTSGFPTYEQYF. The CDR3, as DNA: TGTGCCACCAGCCCAACTTCCGGGTTCCCGACCTACGAGCAGTACTTC.

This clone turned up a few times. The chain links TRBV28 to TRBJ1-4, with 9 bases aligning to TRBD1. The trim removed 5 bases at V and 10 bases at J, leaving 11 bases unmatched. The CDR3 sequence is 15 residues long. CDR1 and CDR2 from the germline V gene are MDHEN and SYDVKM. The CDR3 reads CASSKTGGLNGKLFF. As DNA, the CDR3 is TGTGCCAGCAGTAAGACAGGGGGTTTGAACGGAAAACTGTTTTTT.

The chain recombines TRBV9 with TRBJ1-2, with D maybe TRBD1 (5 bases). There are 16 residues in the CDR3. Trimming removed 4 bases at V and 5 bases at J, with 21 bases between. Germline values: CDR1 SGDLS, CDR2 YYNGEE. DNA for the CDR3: TGTGCCAGCAGCCCATCACAGGCAAATGAAGGGTATGGCTACACCTTC. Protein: CASSPSQANEGYGYTF.